The present entry profiles one T cell receptor beta chain with its context. Its antigen is currently unknown. This record comes from a study of cytomegalovirus exposure and HLA in healthy donors. Study-wide points: Confirmation in vitro established that a few CMV-associated chains were specific for CMV antigens. The study designated roughly 160 TCR beta chains cytomegalovirus-associated. Reportedly, cytomegalovirus status was diagnosed with high sensitivity and specificity.

Measured with immunoSEQ multiplex PCR; TCRdb has only the in-frame clones, and not every one. The sample holds over 250,000 clones, 80% to 90% seen once. Sequences were obtained from PBMCs. The clonotype comes from a woman under 30 in good health and CMV-seronegative.

The DNA of the CDR3 is TGTGCCAGCAGTTATCTCCAGGGGGAACAGCCCCAGCATTTT. It yields the protein CASSYLQGEQPQHF. The chain employs TRBV6-6 and TRBJ1-5, with 7 bases matching TRBD1. From germline, CDR1 is MNHNY and CDR2 SVGAGI (reference sequence). This CDR3 region has 14 residues. With 3 bases clipped from V and 7 bases from J, the junction kept 6 bases outside the gene matches.